This entry features one TCR beta chain sequence. Its antigen is undetermined. These data originate in a study of T cells in localized non-small cell lung cancer. General study points: Clonality peaked in uninvolved adjacent lung rather than tumor. Multi-region tumor sequencing was not done, so intratumor heterogeneity could not be excluded. Adjacent lung held a median around 60 of the top 100 tumor clones.

With 0 bases removed from V and 8 bases from J, the gap between germline ends came to 4 bases. CDR3 length equals 11 residues. Generated by immunoSEQ multiplex PCR, the TCRdb table keeps only in-frame clones and is missing some. Of around 3,900 clones in the sample, approximately 24% are singletons; the top ten hold 7% to 10%. The sequencing here drew on lung tumor tissue, taken before any cancer treatment. This chain connects TRBV6-7 to TRBJ1-1; no definite D call. TRBV6-7 is an ORF; its function is uncertain. The origin of this receptor is a male donor at least 60 years old with stage I lung adenocarcinoma. DNA for the CDR3: TGTGCCAGCAGTTACTCGGGGGAAGCTTTCTTT. Translation gives CASSYSGEAFF.